The rows below give T cell receptor beta chains drawn from one sample of a study of blood T cell repertoires in COVID-19. Produced via immunoSEQ multiplex PCR; TCRdb's table is partial and in-frame only. The sample holds 380,000 or so clones, roughly 90% seen once. The sequenced sample was peripheral blood. All receptors derive from a man aged 40-49 years with acute or convalescent COVID-19. Each CDR3 is given with its conserved first and last residue. D genes are given only for firm matches. Clone size is given for some rows only: seen once, a few or many times, or a class if the clone is expanded.

j_call v_call clone_size d_call cdr3_aa cdr3_nt
TRBJ2-2 TRBV15 NA TRBD1 CATSGRQGNTGELFF TGTGCCACCAGCGGAAGACAGGGGAACACCGGGGAGCTGTTTTTT
TRBJ1-5 TRBV28 NA NA CASSPSAYQPQHF TGTGCCAGCAGTCCGTCAGCGTATCAGCCCCAGCATTTT
TRBJ2-1 TRBV11-2 NA TRBD2 CASSFDAGGVGEQFF TGTGCCAGCAGCTTCGATGCGGGAGGGGTGGGTGAGCAGTTCTTC
TRBJ2-7 TRBV24-1 NA TRBD1 CATSDPGGESPEQYF TGTGCCACCAGTGATCCAGGGGGCGAATCCCCCGAGCAGTACTTC
TRBJ2-1 TRBV27 NA TRBD2 CASSLSSGMTYNEQFF TGTGCCAGCAGTTTATCTAGCGGGATGACCTACAATGAGCAGTTCTTC
TRBJ2-5 TRBV9 NA NA CASSSGMETQYF TGTGCCAGCAGTAGTGGTATGGAGACCCAGTACTTC
TRBJ1-3 TRBV19 NA NA CASSIDRKKGSGNTIYF TGTGCCAGTAGTATAGATCGGAAGAAGGGGTCTGGAAACACCATATATTTT
TRBJ1-5 TRBV28 NA TRBD1 CASSFDRGPSNQPQHF TGTGCCAGCAGTTTCGACAGGGGGCCTAGCAATCAGCCCCAGCATTTT
TRBJ1-4 TRBV2 NA TRBD1 CASMGQGGSNEKLFF TGTGCCAGCATGGGACAGGGAGGGTCTAATGAAAAACTGTTTTTT
TRBJ2-2 TRBV5-8 NA TRBD2 CASSLFRGGLAGELFF TGTGCCAGCAGCTTGTTTCGGGGGGGCCTGGCCGGGGAGCTGTTTTTT
TRBJ1-2 TRBV19 few NA CASTLQRGSVNYGYTF TGTGCCAGTACCTTACAGAGGGGGAGCGTAAACTATGGCTACACCTTC
TRBJ1-2 TRBV7-3 NA NA CASSSDSGVFNGYTF TGTGCCAGCAGCTCGGATTCCGGGGTATTCAATGGCTACACCTTC
TRBJ2-2 TRBV9 NA TRBD1 CASSAQGARDTGELFF TGTGCCAGCAGCGCCCAGGGGGCGAGAGACACCGGGGAGCTGTTTTTT
TRBJ1-4 TRBV5-6 NA NA CASSLLPSTNEKLFF TGTGCCAGCAGCTTACTTCCCTCAACTAATGAAAAACTGTTTTTT
TRBJ1-5 TRBV4-1 NA NA CASSQGQVKQPQHF TGCGCCAGCAGCCAAGGCCAGGTGAAACAGCCCCAGCATTTT
TRBJ1-2 TRBV6-6 NA NA CASSSRSSRGYGYTF TGTGCCAGCAGTTCCCGTTCTAGCAGGGGATATGGCTACACCTTC